The 10 T cell receptor beta chains presented below share a single source sample, sequenced in a study of tumor and adjacent non-tumor tissue in lung cancer. RNA was extracted from bulk tissue without any cell sorting. The library came from three nested PCR rounds adapted from ARM-PCR protocols. TCRdb independently ran MiXCR on the multiplex PCR reads; one entry per CDR3 protein. This table holds more than 85,000 distinct CDR3 sequences, approximately 71% found once. The sequencing sample was made of lung tumor tissue. Receptor source: a woman in her sixties or seventies with non-small cell lung cancer.

A single count supports this clonotype. No conserved phenylalanine or tryptophan ends this CDR3, so it is likely a read error. The rearrangement joins TRBV20-1 to TRBJ2-3, with D unclear. Germline loops: CDR1 DFQATT, CDR2 SNEGSKA (reference sequence). This CDR3 region has 13 residues. Trimming left V 6 bases short and J 2 bases short, with 12 bases between. CDR3 sequence (DNA): TGCAGTGCCCGTGGAGCAGTCACAGATACGCAGTATTAT. Translation: CSARGAVTDTQYY.

About this clonotype: This could be a read error, since a much larger clone is one nucleotide away. The gene calls are TRBV20-1 and TRBJ2-1; 7 bases match TRBD2. Per the germline V gene, CDR1 is DFQATT and CDR2 is SNEGSKA (reference sequence). V lost 3 bases and J lost 3; bases outside the gene matches: 11. The CDR3 has 16 residues. Written as DNA, the CDR3 is TGCAGTGCTAGCCCTGCCAATTCTAGCGGCTACAATGAGCAGTTCTTC. The encoded protein is CSASPANSSGYNEQFF.

For this clonotype: The junction and the germline gene differ at one end; a read error may be behind it. This chain uses TRBV4-3 with TRBJ1-5; no firm D call. The germline V gene encodes CDR1 LGHNA and CDR2 YSLEER. The CDR3 sequence is 14 residues long. The CDR3 DNA sequence: TGCTCCAGCAGCCAAGATCGTGGCATTCAGCCCCAGCATTTT. This encodes CSSSQDRGIQPQHF.

Concerning this clonotype: The junction shows a germline mismatch at one end, possibly a read error. CDR3 sequence: CNANGRTGDLFF. Written as DNA, the CDR3 is TGCAATGCTAATGGACGGACCGGGGATCTGTTTTTT. The genes are TRBV20-1 and TRBJ2-2, with D tentatively TRBD2 (5 bases). Germline CDR1 reads DFQATT; CDR2 reads SNEGSKA (reference sequence). CDR3 length: 12 amino acids.

Comments on this clonotype: A much larger clonotype is one base distant, so this may be a read error. J is TRBJ1-1 and V is TRBV24-1; D ambiguous. V dropped 5 bases and J dropped 4 bases, with 10 bases sitting between them. In germline, CDR1 is KGHDR, CDR2 SFDVKD. The CDR3 spans 13 residues. The CDR3 loop reads CATSAQLGTEAFF. Here the CDR3 DNA reads TGTGCCACCAGTGCCCAACTGGGCACTGAAGCTTTCTTT.

This chain links TRBV5-1 with TRBJ2-1; D perhaps matches TRBD1 (6 bases). Per the germline V gene, CDR1 is SGHRS and CDR2 is YFSETQ. The CDR3 length is 14 residues. Trimming cost V 8 bases and J 7 bases, with 19 bases left between them. CDR3 bases: TGCGCCAGTAGCGCGGACAGAGGGGTAAATGAGCAGTTCTTC. It codes for CASSADRGVNEQFF.

To note about this clonotype: Germline and junction disagree at one end, which may indicate a read error. The chain uses TRBV11-3 and TRBJ1-1; TRBD1 agrees at 8 bases. This CDR3 has 13 residues. The V gene's germline CDR1 is SGHNT and CDR2 YENEEA. The CDR3 nucleotides are TGTACCAGCAGCCGAGCAAATGACAGGGGAGCTTTCTTT. Its protein is CTSSRANDRGAFF.

About this clonotype itself: Relative to the germline gene, one junction end is altered; a read error may explain this. The V call is TRBV6-6, the J call TRBJ2-2; D not certain. From germline, CDR1 is MNHNY and CDR2 SVGAGI (reference sequence). This CDR3 contains 13 residues. CDR3: CGSRSPNTGELFF. In DNA, the CDR3 is TGTGGCAGCAGGTCCCCAAACACCGGGGAGCTGTTTTTT.

Comments on this clonotype: At one end the junction does not follow the germline gene, possibly because of a read error. The chain links TRBV20-1 to TRBJ2-4; the match to TRBD1 covers 10 bases. CDR1 is DFQATT and CDR2 is SNEGSKA in the germline V gene (reference sequence). CDR3 size: 16 residues. The CDR3 sequence: CSIRGQGEGAKNIKYF. The CDR3 DNA reads TGCAGTATTAGAGGACAGGGGGAGGGGGCCAAAAACATTAAGTACTTC.

Comment on this clonotype: One end of the junction varies from germline; a read error may be responsible. CDR3 DNA sequence: TGTGCTAGCAGCCAGGGGGGGCGGGGTTCGTACAATGAGCAGTTCTTC. It translates to CASSQGGRGSYNEQFF. The chain links TRBV5-4 to TRBJ2-1; possibly TRBD1 or TRBD2 for D (7 bases each). This CDR3 is built from 16 residues. Germline V lookup: CDR1 SGHNT, CDR2 YYREEE (reference sequence).